The 26 T cell receptor beta chains reported below all come from one sample, sequenced in a study of blood T cell repertoires in COVID-19. Generated by immunoSEQ multiplex PCR, the TCRdb table keeps only in-frame clones and is missing some. Among 390,000 or so clones listed, nearly 90% were seen once. The sample taken for sequencing was peripheral blood. Every receptor here comes from a man between 18 and 35 years old with active or convalescent COVID-19.

A single count supports this clone. The V and J genes are TRBV27 and TRBJ1-5; D gene uncertain. The CDR3 is 13 residues long. Trimming cost V 6 bases and J 7 bases, with 13 bases left between them. CDR1 and CDR2 from the germline V gene are MNHEY and SMNVEV (reference sequence). CDR3 nucleotides: TGTGCCAGCAGCCGCGGCGTGGTCCAGCCCCAGCATTTT. Its protein is CASSRGVVQPQHF.

This clone was seen more than once but under ten times. The identical CDR3 is also encoded by other nucleotide sequences in the sample. The chain recombines TRBV13 with TRBJ1-2; 9 nucleotides match TRBD1. CDR3 size: 15 residues. The trim removed 2 bases at V and 2 bases at J, leaving 3 bases unmatched. Germline CDR1 reads PRHDT; CDR2 reads FYEKMQ (reference sequence). CDR3 nucleotides: TGTGCCAGCAGCTTAACGGGACAGGGAAACTATGGCTACACCTTC. Translating it yields CASSLTGQGNYGYTF.

The gene calls are TRBV27 and TRBJ1-4, with 10 bases identical to TRBD1. Germline V gene data show CDR1 as MNHEY and CDR2 as SMNVEV (reference sequence). V lost 0 bases to trimming and J lost 2 bases; unmatched junction nucleotides: 6. This CDR3 is 18 amino acids long. CDR3 nucleotide sequence: TGTGCCAGCAGTTTATCTTTCGGACAGGGGGGGACTAATGAAAAACTGTTTTTT. As protein: CASSLSFGQGGTNEKLFF.

The chain uses TRBV9 and TRBJ2-7, with 10 bases that match TRBD2. The J segment lost 1 base and the V segment lost 4 bases, leaving 8 bases of the junction unmatched. This CDR3 comprises 16 residues. Germline V gene sequence: CDR1 SGDLS, CDR2 YYNGEE. This chain's CDR3 is CASSSSGRGQSYEQYF. Here the CDR3 DNA reads TGTGCCAGCAGCTCGAGCGGGAGGGGCCAGTCCTACGAGCAGTACTTC. Full variable domain (outside the CDR3, taken from reference TRBV9 and TRBJ2-7): DSGVTQTPKHLITATGQRVTLRCSPRSGDLSVYWYQQSLDQGLQFLIQYYNGEERAKGNILERFSAQQFPDLHSELNLSSLELGDSALYFCASSSSGRGQSYEQYFGPGTRLTVT.

This clone was recorded once. The chain links TRBV23-1 to TRBJ1-1; no reliable D call. TRBV23-1 carries the ORF label, with uncertain function. This CDR3 contains 11 residues. The V end lost 4 bases, the J end lost 11 bases, and 11 bases lay between the germline ends. CDR3 region: CASSPPPAAFF. The CDR3 bases are TGCGCCAGCAGTCCCCCGCCCGCGGCTTTCTTT.

The rearrangement joins TRBV18 to TRBJ1-4; no reliable D call. Trimming pared 0 bases from V and 8 bases from J, leaving 16 bases between. The CDR3 extends over 16 amino acids. CDR1 and CDR2 from the germline V gene are KGHSH and LQKENI. The CDR3 here is CASSPPQAKPGEKLFF. DNA for the CDR3: TGTGCCAGCTCACCACCGCAAGCCAAACCGGGGGAAAAACTGTTTTTT. The complete variable domain, with remaining parts taken from reference TRBV18 and TRBJ1-4, reads NAGVMQNPRHLVRRRGQEARLRCSPMKGHSHVYWYRQLPEEGLKFMVYLQKENIIDESGMPKERFSAEFPKEGPSILRIQQVVRGDSAAYFCASSPPQAKPGEKLFFGSGTQLSVL.

This rearrangement joins TRBV9 to TRBJ2-2, with 10 nucleotides matching TRBD2. The junction had 3 bases not matched to a gene; V was cut back by 3 bases and J by 1 base. Germline loops: CDR1 SGDLS, CDR2 YYNGEE. CDR3 length: 16 amino acids. CDR3 protein: CASSDGLAENTGELFF. CDR3 DNA sequence: TGTGCCAGCAGCGACGGACTAGCGGAGAACACCGGGGAGCTGTTTTTT.

This chain uses TRBV2 with TRBJ1-2; 7 nucleotides agree with TRBD1. The CDR3 is 14 amino acids. CDR1 and CDR2 from the germline V gene are SNHLY and FYNNEI. V dropped 8 bases and J dropped 4; count of bases not matched to a gene: 10. CDR3 DNA sequence: TGTGCCAGCGGACCCCAGGGGGACCTCTATGGCTACACCTTC. Encoded protein: CASGPQGDLYGYTF.

The rearrangement uses TRBV4-1 and TRBJ1-2, with D perhaps matching TRBD1 (6 bases). The CDR3 is 15 amino acids. The germline V gene has CDR1 MGHRA and CDR2 YSYEKL. V lost 0 bases and J lost 2, with 10 bases in between. The CDR3 coding sequence is TGCGCCAGCAGCCAAGATCACAGGGAGAACTATGGCTACACCTTC. Its protein is CASSQDHRENYGYTF.

The V gene is TRBV4-3, the J gene TRBJ1-1; 7 bases align to TRBD1. This CDR3 comprises 15 residues. V lost 3 bases to trimming and J lost 1 base; unmatched junction nucleotides: 5. Germline CDR1 and CDR2: LGHNA and YSLEER. CDR3 coding DNA: TGCGCCAGCAGCCAGGACAGGTCGGCGAACACTGAAGCTTTCTTT. Translated: CASSQDRSANTEAFF.

V and J are TRBV19 and TRBJ2-5; D may be TRBD1 (6 bases). Germline V lookup: CDR1 LNHDA, CDR2 SQIVND (reference sequence). The ends were cut back, 3 bases at V and 5 bases at J, with 7 bases in the middle. CDR3 length: 12 residues. CDR3 sequence: CASSIGQETQYF. The CDR3 coding sequence is TGTGCCAGTAGTATCGGACAGGAGACCCAGTACTTC.

The rearrangement links TRBV23-1 to TRBJ1-5; maybe TRBD1 (5 bases). TRBV23-1 is sorted into the ORF group, with uncertain function. This CDR3 is built from 14 residues. V was trimmed by 4 bases and J by 7 bases, leaving 14 bases between them. The CDR3 sequence is CASSPVGVGQPQHF. The CDR3, as DNA: TGCGCCAGCAGTCCCGTAGGGGTGGGGCAGCCCCAGCATTTT.

The V call is TRBV11-3, the J call TRBJ2-1, with 7 bases identical to TRBD1. The germline V gene has CDR1 SGHNT and CDR2 YENEEA. This CDR3 is built from 14 residues. J lost 2 bases, V lost 2 bases, and 0 bases had no gene match. CDR3 DNA sequence: TGTGCCAGCAGCTTAACAGGGGCCTACAATGAGCAGTTCTTC. This encodes CASSLTGAYNEQFF.

The J gene is TRBJ1-5, the V gene TRBV16; TRBD1 might be the D (5 bases). The germline V gene has CDR1 KGHSY and CDR2 FQNENV. The CDR3 contains 15 residues. Trimming removed 3 bases from V and 7 bases from J, with 16 bases in between. The CDR3 region has the DNA TGTGCCAGCAGCCAGTCGAGGCGGGGCCACCAGCCCCAGCATTTT. It encodes CASSQSRRGHQPQHF.

J is TRBJ2-3 and V is TRBV19; the D gene is possibly TRBD1 (6 bases). V was cut by 5 bases and J by 3 bases, with 15 bases left in between. This CDR3 is built from 15 residues. The V gene's germline CDR1 is LNHDA and CDR2 SQIVND (reference sequence). The CDR3 nucleotides read TGTGCCAGTAGTGCGAGGGGCAGGGGAACAGATACGCAGTATTTT. This gives the protein CASSARGRGTDTQYF.

There are a few counts of this clone. This rearrangement joins TRBV27 to TRBJ2-7; 12 nucleotides match TRBD1. The CDR3 runs to 13 residues. J was trimmed by 8 bases and V by 6 bases; bases with no gene match: 5. Per the germline V gene, CDR1 is MNHEY and CDR2 is SMNVEV (reference sequence). The CDR3 protein is CASSTGTGGKQYF. The CDR3 nucleotides are TGTGCCAGCAGCACCGGGACAGGGGGCAAGCAGTACTTC.

The chain carries TRBV18 and TRBJ2-7, with 10 positions matching TRBD1. CDR1 and CDR2 (germline): KGHSH, LQKENI. The CDR3 consists of 12 residues. The junction had 2 bases not matched to a gene; V was cut back by 6 bases and J by 6 bases. The CDR3 loop is CASSDRGAEQYF. The CDR3, as DNA: TGTGCCAGCTCGGACAGGGGGGCCGAGCAGTACTTC.

DNA of the CDR3: TGTGCCAGCAGTCCAGGGGTGGGCAATCAGCCCCAGCATTTT. Its protein product is CASSPGVGNQPQHF. This chain uses TRBV6-2 or TRBV6-3 with TRBJ1-5; weak D call: TRBD1 (6 bases). The CDR3 extends over 14 amino acids. V was clipped by 5 bases and J by 2 bases, with 10 bases between them. CDR1 and CDR2 from the germline V gene are MNHEY and SVGEGT.

This clone was picked up a small number of times. The J gene is TRBJ2-7, the V gene TRBV7-9, with 7 bases aligning to TRBD1. This CDR3 region has 14 residues. V was clipped by 3 bases and J by 2 bases; unmatched bases: 4. Per germline, CDR1 SEHNR and CDR2 FQNEAQ (reference sequence). CDR3 amino acids: CASSFRGRTYEQYF. For the CDR3, the DNA is TGTGCCAGCAGCTTTAGGGGGCGTACCTACGAGCAGTACTTC.

This clone has more than one count but fewer than ten. V is TRBV12-3 or TRBV12-4 and J is TRBJ1-1; no firm D call. Trimming removed 2 bases from V and 9 bases from J, with 13 bases in between. CDR3 length: 13 residues. The CDR3 loop reads CASSLFVEAQAFF. CDR3 sequence (DNA): TGTGCCAGCAGTTTATTTGTGGAGGCCCAAGCTTTCTTT.

This clone was found once. V usage is TRBV4-3 and J usage is TRBJ1-1, with D maybe TRBD1 (6 bases). From germline, CDR1 is LGHNA and CDR2 YSLEER. The CDR3 loop spans 14 amino acids. V lost 1 base and J lost 5, with 11 bases in between. The CDR3 is CASSQAVRGTEAFF. Written as DNA, the CDR3 is TGCGCCAGCAGCCAAGCGGTAAGGGGGACTGAAGCTTTCTTT.

As regards this clone: Other DNA variants within this sample encode the same CDR3. V usage is TRBV6-1 and J usage is TRBJ2-7; D perhaps matches TRBD2 (5 bases). V lost 2 bases, J lost 0 bases, and 8 bases lay in between. The CDR3 has 14 amino acids. Looked up from germline, CDR1 is MNHNS and CDR2 is SASEGT. DNA of the CDR3: TGTGCCAGCAGTGAATATGGGAGCTCCTACGAGCAGTACTTC. Translation: CASSEYGSSYEQYF.

J is TRBJ1-1 and V is TRBV28; D is unresolved. Germline V gene lookup returns CDR1 MDHEN and CDR2 SYDVKM. V lost 2 bases and J 7 bases, leaving 8 bases between the germline ends. The CDR3 loop spans 12 amino acids. This CDR3 is CASSLVGLEAFF. The CDR3 DNA follows: TGTGCCAGCAGTTTAGTGGGCCTTGAAGCTTTCTTT.

The V gene is TRBV12-3 or TRBV12-4, the J gene TRBJ2-1; D unresolved. V dropped 4 bases and J dropped 4 bases, with 5 bases sitting between them. This CDR3 comprises 12 residues. The CDR3 region has the DNA TGTGCCAGCAGTTCGAGGTACAATGAGCAGTTCTTC. It translates to CASSSRYNEQFF.

This clone was found once. The chain joins TRBV10-1 to TRBJ2-7; TRBD2 agrees at 7 bases. The germline V gene has CDR1 WNHNN and CDR2 SYGVQD (reference sequence). The CDR3 consists of 19 residues. V lost 0 bases to trimming and J lost 9 bases; unmatched junction nucleotides: 23. The CDR3 region is CASSESTWEGLRILRRQYF. The DNA of the CDR3 is TGCGCCAGCAGTGAGTCGACCTGGGAGGGGTTACGGATTCTACGAAGGCAGTACTTC.

The rearrangement links TRBV28 to TRBJ2-7; 7 bases align to TRBD2. V shed 5 bases, J shed 6 bases, and the junction held 13 bases outside the gene matches. Per germline, CDR1 MDHEN and CDR2 SYDVKM. This CDR3 has 15 amino acids. DNA for the CDR3: TGTGCCAGCAGTCCCATACTAGCGAACTCTATCGAGCAGTACTTC. This codes for CASSPILANSIEQYF.